Sequencing of this T cell receptor (beta chain) was carried out in a study of shared clonotypes between healthy human individuals. Healthy HIV-negative adults without recent acute infections or vaccinations served as donors. Within Nashville, Tennessee resided all donors, each a Caucasian adult. The split of CD4+ cells yielded CD45RA+ naive and CD45RA-negative memory subsets. Source study methods: ImmunoSEQ output held junction-only sequences without quality scores, so filtering differed. The protocol was immunoSEQ multiplex PCR, while the TCRdb copy is restricted to in-frame clones and leaves out a portion. The V and J calls and the clone size are those of that table, but D and trimming were determined from the DNA. The sample carries about 2 million clones, 85% to 95% recorded once. The CDR3 is 17 residues long. V dropped 6 bases and J dropped 0; count of bases not matched to a gene: 7. CDR1 SNHLY and CDR2 FYNNEI come from the germline V gene.

This clone has a single count. J is TRBJ1-5 and V is TRBV2, with 11 positions matching TRBD1. The sequence derives from a man younger than 35 in good health. The specimen was naive CD4+ T cells sorted from blood. Subset in this sample: CD45RA+ positively selected. CDR3 sequence: CASSGTGGAYSNQPQHF. CDR3 DNA sequence: TGTGCCAGCAGCGGGACAGGGGGAGCCTATAGCAATCAGCCCCAGCATTTT.